A single sample is the source of the 27 T cell receptor beta chains below, sequenced in a study of siplizumab effects on memory and regulatory T cells. The data were produced by immunoSEQ multiplex PCR, yet TCRdb's version contains in-frame clones alone and is incomplete. The table has some 97,000 clones, about 94% seen once. Sequenced sample: non-Treg CD4+ T cells sorted from blood. Every receptor here comes from a human donor in good health.

V usage is TRBV12-5 and J usage is TRBJ2-3; D is perhaps TRBD2 (5 bases). CDR3 length: 14 amino acids. Germline lookup yields CDR1 LGHNT and CDR2 FRNRAP. V was shortened by 5 bases and J by 0 bases, with 9 bases between the two germline ends. The CDR3 loop reads CASGPGLSTDTQYF. The CDR3 coding sequence is TGTGCTAGTGGTCCCGGACTGAGCACAGATACGCAGTATTTT. Complete variable domain (other parts from reference TRBV12-5 and TRBJ2-3): DARVTQTPRHKVTEMGQEVTMRCQPILGHNTVFWYRQTMMQGLELLAYFRNRAPLDDSGMPKDRFSAEMPDATLATLKIQPSEPRDSAVYFCASGPGLSTDTQYFGPGTRLTVL.

V and J are TRBV19 and TRBJ2-7; 10 bases match TRBD2. V gave up 5 bases and J gave up 0 bases; unmatched junction bases: 1. Germline CDR1 and CDR2: LNHDA and SQIVND (reference sequence). The CDR3 sequence is 14 residues long. The CDR3 DNA follows: TGTGCCAGTAGTCCTAGCGGGAGCTCCTACGAGCAGTACTTC. It translates to CASSPSGSSYEQYF.

The chain uses TRBV6-6 and TRBJ2-1; D is possibly TRBD2 (6 bases). This CDR3 is built from 14 residues. The V end lost 10 bases, the J end lost 9 bases, and 22 bases lay between the germline ends. Germline V gives CDR1 MNHNY, CDR2 SVGAGI (reference sequence). The chain's CDR3 is CATTRDFEVGEQFF. In DNA form, the CDR3 reads TGTGCCACTACCCGGGACTTCGAAGTTGGTGAGCAGTTCTTC.

This chain connects TRBV27 to TRBJ2-7, with 13 bases that match TRBD2. Unmatched junction bases numbered 1, after V lost 3 bases and J lost 2 bases. This CDR3 comprises 15 residues. From germline, CDR1 is MNHEY and CDR2 SMNVEV (reference sequence). The CDR3 coding sequence is TGTGCCAGCAGTTTTGGGACTAGCGGGACCTACGAGCAGTACTTC. This translates into CASSFGTSGTYEQYF.

The chain uses TRBV5-1 and TRBJ2-5, with D possibly being TRBD2 (6 bases). CDR1 SGHRS and CDR2 YFSETQ come from the germline V gene. The CDR3 has 14 amino acids. V lost 0 bases, J lost 4 bases, and 10 bases lay in between. The CDR3 region is CASSLGRGGETQYF. DNA of the CDR3: TGCGCCAGCAGCTTGGGTAGGGGAGGAGAGACCCAGTACTTC. Drawing the rest from reference TRBV5-1 and TRBJ2-5, the complete variable domain is KAGVTQTPRYLIKTRGQQVTLSCSPISGHRSVSWYQQTPGQGLQFLFEYFSETQRNKGNFPGRFSGRQFSNSRSEMNVSTLELGDSALYLCASSLGRGGETQYFGPGTRLLVL.

V and J are TRBV10-3 and TRBJ1-2, with 10 bases matching TRBD1. CDR3 size: 17 residues. After removal of 6 bases from V and 8 bases from J, the junction contained 18 bases not matched to a gene. CDR1 is ENHRY, CDR2 SYGVKD, per germline. The CDR3 bases are TGTGCCATCAGAGGATCCGGGACAGGGGAGGTTTCGGGCGGCTACACCTTC. Translation: CAIRGSGTGEVSGGYTF.

V gene TRBV5-6 combines with J gene TRBJ2-7; 13 bases are shared with TRBD2. The CDR3 has 16 residues. CDR1 and CDR2 (germline): SGHDT, YYEEEE. V shed 3 bases, J shed 2 bases, and the junction held 5 bases outside the gene matches. CDR3 protein: CASSWTSGSITYEQYF. In nucleotides, the CDR3 is TGTGCCAGCAGCTGGACTAGCGGGAGTATCACCTACGAGCAGTACTTC.

The gene calls are TRBV4-1 and TRBJ2-5, with a tentative D call TRBD2 (5 bases). The germline V and J ends were trimmed by 2 bases and 8 bases, with 12 bases remaining between them. The CDR3 has 13 residues. Germline V gene lookup returns CDR1 MGHRA and CDR2 YSYEKL. This CDR3 reads CASSQPGKVTQYF. In nucleotides, the CDR3 is TGCGCCAGCAGCCAACCGGGGAAGGTAACCCAGTACTTC.

This chain joins TRBV6-6 and TRBJ1-5, with TRBD1 as a possible D gene (6 bases). The CDR3 length is 16 residues. Germline lookup yields CDR1 MNHNY and CDR2 SVGAGI (reference sequence). V lost 8 bases and J lost 1, with 18 bases in between. DNA for the CDR3: TGTGCCAGCGGCGACGGGGGCTATCTGAGCAATCAGCCCCAGCATTTT. The encoded protein is CASGDGGYLSNQPQHF.

The chain recombines TRBV6-1 with TRBJ2-5, with 7 bases that match TRBD1. CDR3 length: 14 amino acids. From germline, CDR1 is MNHNS and CDR2 SASEGT. V lost 6 bases and J lost 2; bases outside the gene matches: 6. The CDR3 bases are TGTGCCAGCAGAAAAGGGACAGAGCAAGAGACCCAGTACTTC. Its translation is CASRKGTEQETQYF.

This clone has a single count. The chain is built from TRBV4-1 and TRBJ1-3; a possible D gene is TRBD1 (5 bases). The CDR3 has 16 amino acids. V dropped 4 bases and J dropped 7 bases, with 20 bases sitting between them. CDR1 and CDR2 from the germline V gene are MGHRA and YSYEKL. The CDR3 nucleotides are TGCGCCAGCAGCCGTGGGGTTGTGGGGGGAAGTAACACCATATATTTT. It specifies CASSRGVVGGSNTIYF.

V usage is TRBV6-6 and J usage is TRBJ1-5; D not certain. Germline V gene data show CDR1 as MNHNY and CDR2 as SVGAGI (reference sequence). Trimming shortened V by 7 bases and J by 5 bases, and 15 bases separated the two germline ends. The CDR3 is 14 residues long. DNA of the CDR3: TGTGCCAGCAATGGCCAAGAAAGATATCAGCCCCAGCATTTT. Protein: CASNGQERYQPQHF.

As DNA, the CDR3 is TGTGCCAGCAGCTTATCACTAGCGGGAGTCGAGCAGTACTTC. It translates to CASSLSLAGVEQYF. V gene TRBV7-2 combines with J gene TRBJ2-7, with 11 nucleotides matching TRBD2. The germline V gene has CDR1 SGHTA and CDR2 FQGNSA. The CDR3 loop spans 14 amino acids. The trim removed 2 bases at V and 6 bases at J, leaving 3 bases unmatched. The full variable domain, its missing parts supplied by reference TRBV7-2 and TRBJ2-7, is GAGVSQSPSNKVTEKGKDVELRCDPISGHTALYWYRQSLGQGLEFLIYFQGNSAPDKSGLPSDRFSAERTGGSVSTLTIQRTQQEDSAVYLCASSLSLAGVEQYFGPGTRLTVT.

The chain couples TRBV5-4 to TRBJ2-3; D possibly corresponds to TRBD1 (6 bases). This CDR3 spans 15 amino acids. Looked up from germline, CDR1 is SGHNT and CDR2 is YYREEE (reference sequence). V gave up 1 base and J gave up 2 bases, with 11 bases separating them. CDR3 sequence reads: CASSLIQGITDTQYF. The CDR3 nucleotides read TGTGCCAGCAGCTTGATACAGGGTATCACAGATACGCAGTATTTT.

The chain carries TRBV28 and TRBJ2-1; tentative D call: TRBD1 (6 bases). Germline-derived CDR1 and CDR2 are MDHEN and SYDVKM. V was trimmed by 7 bases and J by 1 base, leaving 20 bases between them. The CDR3 sequence is 17 residues long. The CDR3 region is CASTGDRYSPSYNEQFF. The CDR3 region has the DNA TGTGCCAGCACAGGGGACCGTTACTCCCCTTCCTACAATGAGCAGTTCTTC. Variable domain in full (rest from reference TRBV28 and TRBJ2-1): DVKVTQSSRYLVKRTGEKVFLECVQDMDHENMFWYRQDPGLGLRLIYFSYDVKMKEKGDIPEGYSVSREKKERFSLILESASTNQTSMYLCASTGDRYSPSYNEQFFGPGTRLTVL.

The rearrangement links TRBV27 to TRBJ2-3; the D gene could be TRBD1 or TRBD2 (6 bases each). The CDR3 sequence is 15 residues long. V was pared by 3 bases and J by 1 base, with 11 bases between. The germline CDR1 and CDR2 sequences are MNHEY and SMNVEV (reference sequence). The CDR3 DNA reads TGTGCCAGCAGTTTTGGGGGGCCCCGCACAGATACGCAGTATTTT. Translation gives CASSFGGPRTDTQYF.

The V gene is TRBV12-5, the J gene TRBJ2-3, with D possibly matching TRBD2 (6 bases). Germline CDR1 is LGHNT and CDR2 is FRNRAP. V was shortened by 2 bases and J by 5 bases, with 11 bases between the two germline ends. The CDR3 loop spans 14 amino acids. The CDR3 here is CASGLKGTRDTQYF. DNA for the CDR3: TGTGCTAGTGGTTTGAAGGGGACTCGAGATACGCAGTATTTT. Based on the CDR3 plus reference TRBV12-5 and TRBJ2-3, the full variable domain is DARVTQTPRHKVTEMGQEVTMRCQPILGHNTVFWYRQTMMQGLELLAYFRNRAPLDDSGMPKDRFSAEMPDATLATLKIQPSEPRDSAVYFCASGLKGTRDTQYFGPGTRLTVL.

The chain is built from TRBV6-6 and TRBJ1-2; maybe TRBD1 (5 bases). With 5 bases removed from V and 0 bases from J, the gap between germline ends came to 16 bases. The CDR3 consists of 16 residues. Germline lookup yields CDR1 MNHNY and CDR2 SVGAGI (reference sequence). CDR3 coding DNA: TGTGCCAGCAGTCCCCCTGCGGGACTTTCTAACTATGGCTACACCTTC. Protein product: CASSPPAGLSNYGYTF.

J is TRBJ2-7 and V is TRBV4-2; unclear D gene. This CDR3 contains 13 residues. CDR1 is LGHNA and CDR2 is YNFKEQ in the germline V gene. Trimming cost V 0 bases and J 6 bases, with 9 bases left between them. The DNA of the CDR3 is TGTGCCAGCAGCCAAGATGTGGCGTTCGAGCAGTACTTC. This sequence encodes CASSQDVAFEQYF.

The chain employs TRBV5-1 and TRBJ2-7; TRBD1 matches 7 bases. The CDR3 loop spans 14 amino acids. Germline V gives CDR1 SGHRS, CDR2 YFSETQ. V lost 0 bases to trimming and J lost 4 bases; unmatched junction nucleotides: 4. CDR3 sequence (DNA): TGCGCCAGCAGCTTGGGACAGGGTTCGTACGAGCAGTACTTC. Protein: CASSLGQGSYEQYF. The full variable domain, in which reference TRBV5-1 and TRBJ2-7 provide the parts outside the CDR3, is KAGVTQTPRYLIKTRGQQVTLSCSPISGHRSVSWYQQTPGQGLQFLFEYFSETQRNKGNFPGRFSGRQFSNSRSEMNVSTLELGDSALYLCASSLGQGSYEQYFGPGTRLTVT.

This sequence joins TRBV29-1 and TRBJ2-5, with TRBD1 identical over 7 bases. The CDR3 spans 13 residues. The V and J ends lost 5 bases and 5 bases, in that order; junction bases with no gene match: 8. The germline V gene has CDR1 SQVTM and CDR2 ANQGSEA. The CDR3 loop is CSVKQGLGETQYF. Written as DNA, the CDR3 is TGCAGCGTTAAACAGGGGCTTGGGGAGACCCAGTACTTC.

The V and J genes are TRBV4-2 and TRBJ2-3; D could derive from TRBD1 or TRBD2 (5 bases each). The V gene's germline CDR1 is LGHNA and CDR2 YNFKEQ. Trimming took off 4 bases at V and 1 base at J, with 12 bases between the two ends. This CDR3 region has 15 residues. In DNA form, the CDR3 reads TGTGCCAGCAGCCGGGGGAGTCAGGGCACAGATACGCAGTATTTT. It codes for CASSRGSQGTDTQYF.

The chain is built from TRBV2 and TRBJ2-1, with 8 bases fitting TRBD2. The length of the CDR3 is 15 residues. Germline V gives CDR1 SNHLY, CDR2 FYNNEI. Trimming at V came to 4 bases and at J to 6 bases, leaving 8 bases not matched to a gene. CDR3 loop: CASSGLSGSFNEQFF. In DNA form, the CDR3 reads TGTGCCAGCAGTGGACTAAGCGGGAGTTTCAATGAGCAGTTCTTC.

The rearrangement joins TRBV5-1 to TRBJ1-3, with no clear D. The V end lost 0 bases, the J end lost 4 bases, and 8 bases lay between the germline ends. CDR1 and CDR2 (germline): SGHRS, YFSETQ. CDR3 size: 14 residues. Here the CDR3 DNA reads TGCGCCAGCAGCTTGGATAATACGGGAAACACCATATATTTT. It translates to CASSLDNTGNTIYF.

This clone was recorded once. V is TRBV4-1 and J is TRBJ1-2; unclear D gene. CDR1 is MGHRA, CDR2 YSYEKL, per germline. The length of the CDR3 is 12 residues. V gave up 0 bases and J gave up 9 bases, with 8 bases separating them. The CDR3 region has the DNA TGCGCCAGCAGCCAAGAAACCGGGAGCTACACCTTC. Protein product: CASSQETGSYTF.

The chain links TRBV27 to TRBJ2-7, with unresolved D. Trimming left V 6 bases short and J 0 bases short, with 9 bases between. The CDR3 sequence is 13 residues long. The germline gives CDR1 MNHEY, CDR2 SMNVEV (reference sequence). The CDR3 spells CASRLDGSYEQYF. For the CDR3, the DNA is TGTGCCAGCAGACTTGACGGCTCCTACGAGCAGTACTTC.

The chain employs TRBV6-5 and TRBJ2-7, with TRBD1 as a possible D gene (6 bases). Trimming left V 7 bases short and J 0 bases short, with 13 bases between. The CDR3 loop spans 14 amino acids. Germline V gene sequence: CDR1 MNHEY, CDR2 SVGAGI. This CDR3 is CASTRTASSYEQYF. CDR3 nucleotides: TGTGCCAGCACTCGGACAGCTAGCTCCTACGAGCAGTACTTC.